This T cell receptor beta chain was retrieved from a study of blood T cell repertoires in COVID-19. Study background: The United States, Italy and Spain were the sources of the acute and convalescent COVID-19 samples. T cells, B-cell-depleted T cells, or PBMCs supplied cDNA or gDNA.

In the authors' workflow: How many nucleated cells were present was estimated from reference gene primer amplification. Clones were read by immunoSEQ multiplex PCR, and TCRdb kept only the in-frame ones, dropping some. V, J and clone size derive from that table, while D and trimming were established from the DNA sequence. The sample records roughly 200,000 clones, 85% to 90% being singletons. This clone has only one observation. Germline V CDR1 and CDR2: SGHRS, YFSETQ. The V and J ends lost 4 bases and 1 base, in that order; junction bases with no gene match: 22. The CDR3 covers 22 residues. Sequencing input: peripheral blood. This chain links TRBV5-1 with TRBJ2-4; 11 bases align to TRBD2. This receptor was obtained from a man in his sixties who had recovered from COVID-19. CDR3: CASSTGHLGVAGGPSAKNIQYF. The CDR3 nucleotides are TGCGCCAGCAGCACGGGCCACCTAGGGGTAGCGGGAGGGCCCTCCGCCAAAAACATTCAGTACTTC. Full variable domain (rest looked up from reference TRBV5-1 and TRBJ2-4): KAGVTQTPRYLIKTRGQQVTLSCSPISGHRSVSWYQQTPGQGLQFLFEYFSETQRNKGNFPGRFSGRQFSNSRSEMNVSTLELGDSALYLCASSTGHLGVAGGPSAKNIQYFGAGTRLSVL.